A selection of T cell receptor beta chains follows, all from one sample in a study of shared clonotypes between healthy human individuals. Data came from immunoSEQ multiplex PCR; TCRdb stores just in-frame clones and leaves some out. The table lists some 2.3 million clones, over 85% of them singletons. Sequencing was performed on naive CD4+ T cells from PBMCs. These receptors were taken from a man between 18 and 29 years old in good health. Some clones in this sample may be carry-over from other donors' samples. The conserved cysteine and the conserved F or W are not part of the CDR3 here. Each record gives: V gene, D gene, J gene, clone size, CDR3 protein. D genes are given only for firm matches. Some rows have no size entry. The others give once, few or many, or a class for an expanded clone.

V gene: TRBV19; D gene: TRBD1; J gene: TRBJ1-5; clone size: NA; CDR3 protein: ASSNQGAGAQPQH
V gene: TRBV19; D gene: NA; J gene: TRBJ2-6; clone size: NA; CDR3 protein: ASSVPGLQAGANVLT
V gene: TRBV11-3; D gene: NA; J gene: TRBJ2-3; clone size: NA; CDR3 protein: ASSFHSDTQY
V gene: TRBV28; D gene: TRBD2; J gene: TRBJ2-5; clone size: NA; CDR3 protein: ASNFPRLAGGAETQY
V gene: TRBV29-1; D gene: NA; J gene: TRBJ2-7; clone size: NA; CDR3 protein: SARERSGYEQY
V gene: TRBV19; D gene: NA; J gene: TRBJ2-3; clone size: NA; CDR3 protein: ASSIPGGTDTQY
V gene: TRBV4-1; D gene: NA; J gene: TRBJ1-2; clone size: NA; CDR3 protein: ASTRLRGTGSDYGYT
V gene: TRBV30; D gene: NA; J gene: TRBJ1-2; clone size: NA; CDR3 protein: ACHTSTGPYGYT
V gene: TRBV30; D gene: NA; J gene: TRBJ2-7; clone size: NA; CDR3 protein: AWSVSAGYEQY
V gene: TRBV28; D gene: TRBD1; J gene: TRBJ1-1; clone size: NA; CDR3 protein: ASSLTGTGRGTEAF
V gene: TRBV6-5; D gene: NA; J gene: TRBJ1-1; clone size: NA; CDR3 protein: ASTRTANTEAF
V gene: TRBV9; D gene: NA; J gene: TRBJ2-3; clone size: NA; CDR3 protein: ASSAAGFTDTQY
V gene: TRBV19; D gene: NA; J gene: TRBJ1-4; clone size: once; CDR3 protein: ASSIDPTAANEKLF
V gene: TRBV5-1; D gene: NA; J gene: TRBJ1-3; clone size: NA; CDR3 protein: ASSLGGQLSGNTIY
V gene: TRBV5-4; D gene: NA; J gene: TRBJ1-4; clone size: NA; CDR3 protein: ASSPGGTAQAEKLF
V gene: TRBV27; D gene: TRBD2; J gene: TRBJ2-7; clone size: once; CDR3 protein: ASSPGTSGAYEQY
V gene: TRBV21-1; D gene: NA; J gene: TRBJ2-7; clone size: NA; CDR3 protein: ASSKVLGSYEQY
V gene: TRBV18; D gene: NA; J gene: TRBJ1-2; clone size: NA; CDR3 protein: ASSLSQDLGGYT
V gene: TRBV21-1; D gene: NA; J gene: TRBJ2-5; clone size: once; CDR3 protein: ASSKASGGSEGETQY
V gene: TRBV2; D gene: TRBD1; J gene: TRBJ1-2; clone size: NA; CDR3 protein: ASSEWGQDYGYT
V gene: TRBV20-1; D gene: NA; J gene: TRBJ1-1; clone size: NA; CDR3 protein: SARGRAEAF
V gene: TRBV28; D gene: TRBD1; J gene: TRBJ1-2; clone size: NA; CDR3 protein: ASSYRGHYGYT